This passage covers 13 T cell receptor beta chains from one sample sequenced in a study of naive and memory T cell subsets. Study results and caveats: Naive repertoires, especially CD8, held a few larger clonotypes, possibly memory cells re-expressing CD45RA.

Their antigen targets remain unknown. Both TRBC1 and TRBC2 were covered by a beta constant-region primer of two equimolar oligonucleotides. The ligated cDNA underwent four PCR rounds using SP2 and nested alpha and beta constant-region primers. TCRdb processed the UMI-ligation and nested PCR reads anew with MiXCR; each CDR3 protein has one entry. The sample holds around 160,000 distinct CDR3 sequences; 22% are singletons and the top ten take 0.11%. The sample taken for sequencing was naive CD4+ T cells from blood. The receptors stem from a human donor in good health.

This clonotype was detected a few times. V usage is TRBV15 and J usage is TRBJ2-1; 9 nucleotides match TRBD2. V was pared by 4 bases and J by 9 bases, with 10 bases of the junction left unmatched. This CDR3 has 15 residues. Germline V gives CDR1 LNHNV, CDR2 YYDKDF (reference sequence). CDR3 residues: CATSTGLALGREQFF. The DNA of the CDR3 is TGTGCCACCAGCACGGGACTAGCCCTAGGTCGTGAGCAGTTCTTC.

The J gene is TRBJ1-1, the V gene TRBV5-4; 7 bases match TRBD1. CDR1 SGHNT and CDR2 YYREEE come from the germline V gene (reference sequence). Trimming cost V 2 bases and J 5 bases; bases outside gene matches: 6. The CDR3 runs 14 residues. CDR3 DNA sequence: TGTGCCAGCAGCTTAGGGGGCGTGGGGACTGAAGCTTTCTTT. Translating it yields CASSLGGVGTEAFF.

The chain is built from TRBV28 and TRBJ2-7; TRBD2 aligns across 7 bases. The CDR3 runs 16 residues. Germline loops: CDR1 MDHEN, CDR2 SYDVKM. J gave up 2 bases and V 7 bases, and 14 bases lay outside the gene matches. The DNA of the CDR3 is TGTGCCAGCACCCTGACCGCCGCGGGAGCAACCTACGAGCAGTACTTC. Amino acid sequence: CASTLTAAGATYEQYF.

V usage is TRBV24-1 and J usage is TRBJ2-1; TRBD2 matches at 9 bases. This CDR3 is built from 20 residues. J gave up 0 bases and V 3 bases, and 14 bases lay outside the gene matches. Germline CDR1 is KGHDR and CDR2 is SFDVKD. The DNA for the CDR3 is TGTGCCACCAGTGATCCTGGTCCTAGCGGGGATAGAAGCTCCTACAATGAGCAGTTCTTC. Translated: CATSDPGPSGDRSSYNEQFF.

This clonotype occurred many times. The chain uses TRBV10-1 and TRBJ2-3, with no clear D. The CDR3 is made up of 13 amino acids. V was shortened by 4 bases and J by 2 bases, with 7 bases between the two germline ends. Germline values: CDR1 WNHNN, CDR2 SYGVQD (reference sequence). The CDR3, as DNA: TGCGCCAGCAGTGCTCGTGCCACAGATACGCAGTATTTT. It yields the protein CASSARATDTQYF.

This rearrangement joins TRBV29-1 to TRBJ1-1; no clear D. Trimming stripped 0 bases from V and 5 bases from J, with 16 bases between. The CDR3 is 15 amino acids. Per germline, CDR1 SQVTM and CDR2 ANQGSEA. CDR3 coding DNA: TGCAGCGTTGAAGAAGTCGGCGGGTTCAAGACTGAAGCTTTCTTT. It yields the protein CSVEEVGGFKTEAFF.

The chain carries TRBV12-3 or TRBV12-4 and TRBJ2-1; unclear D gene. The CDR3 contains 15 residues. V shed 6 bases and J shed 5 bases, with 17 bases lying between them. For the CDR3, the DNA is TGTGCCAGCAGCCCTAGGGTCCCCCGGGACAATGAGCAGTTCTTC. The encoded protein is CASSPRVPRDNEQFF.

This clonotype was observed a few times. The chain uses TRBV10-3 and TRBJ2-1, with D unclear. The CDR3 has 14 amino acids. V lost 6 bases, J lost 6 bases, and 15 bases lay in between. The germline V gene has CDR1 ENHRY and CDR2 SYGVKD. The CDR3 loop is CAISAAYGVNEQFF. The CDR3, as DNA: TGTGCCATCAGCGCAGCGTATGGGGTCAATGAGCAGTTCTTC.

The rearrangement uses TRBV3-1 and TRBJ1-2; TRBD1 might be the D (5 bases). CDR1 is LGHDT, CDR2 YNNKEL, per germline (reference sequence). Trimming took 1 base from V and 8 from J, leaving 14 bases between them. The CDR3 spans 14 residues. The CDR3 loop is CASSQGQGLGGYTF. The CDR3, as DNA: TGTGCCAGCAGCCAAGGCCAGGGCTTGGGCGGCTACACCTTC. The variable domain in full, with the rest retrieved from reference TRBV3-1 and TRBJ1-2, is DTAVSQTPKYLVTQMGNDKSIKCEQNLGHDTMYWYKQDSKKFLKIMFSYNNKELIINETVPNRFSPKSPDKAHLNLHINSLELGDSAVYFCASSQGQGLGGYTFGSGTRLTVV.

This clonotype was detected only a few times. The chain has TRBV20-1 and TRBJ2-1, with 13 bases aligning to TRBD2. Trimming at V came to 2 bases and at J to 2 bases, leaving 3 bases not matched to a gene. This CDR3 region has 16 residues. Germline CDR1 reads DFQATT; CDR2 reads SNEGSKA (reference sequence). Written as DNA, the CDR3 is TGCAGTGCTAGAAGACTAGCGGGAGGAACCTACAATGAGCAGTTCTTC. This gives the protein CSARRLAGGTYNEQFF.

The rearrangement uses TRBV20-1 and TRBJ1-3; D gene ambiguous. This CDR3 is built from 14 residues. Germline V lookup: CDR1 DFQATT, CDR2 SNEGSKA (reference sequence). Trimming took off 2 bases at V and 1 base at J, with 9 bases between the two ends. The CDR3 region has the DNA TGCAGTGCTAGACTACGTGGGTCTGGAAACACCATATATTTT. Protein sequence: CSARLRGSGNTIYF.

This clonotype has just a few counts. CDR3: CASSGTGQPTVNEQFF. The CDR3 coding sequence is TGTGCCAGCAGTGGGACGGGACAGCCTACAGTGAATGAGCAGTTCTTC. The V call is TRBV6-5, the J call TRBJ2-1; 7 nucleotides match TRBD1. J gave up 7 bases and V 5 bases, and 14 bases lay outside the gene matches. Germline CDR1 is MNHEY and CDR2 is SVGAGI. This CDR3 spans 16 amino acids.

The rearrangement uses TRBV20-1 and TRBJ2-5; 9 bases align to TRBD2. Germline trimming cut 3 bases from V and 4 bases from J; bases unmatched to any gene: 6. Germline V CDR1 and CDR2: DFQATT, SNEGSKA (reference sequence). The CDR3 spans 14 residues. CDR3 residues: CSARREGRRETQYF. In DNA, the CDR3 is TGCAGTGCTAGGCGGGAGGGCCGTAGAGAGACCCAGTACTTC.